These T cell receptor beta chains were read from a single sample in a study of blood T cell repertoires in COVID-19. Sequencing used immunoSEQ multiplex PCR; TCRdb keeps in-frame clones, though not all of them. The sample lists fewer than 200,000 clones, around 82% occurring once. Sequencing was carried out using peripheral blood. These receptors were taken from a man in his 70s with active or convalescent COVID-19. Both conserved end residues are part of each CDR3. D genes are given only for firm matches. Only some rows state a clone size, as once, few, many or a class for expanded clones.

>.|TRBV7-2|.|TRBJ1-2
TGTGCCAGCTATCGAAGAGGCTCTAACTATGGCTACACCTTC
CASYRRGSNYGYTF
>.|TRBV7-8|TRBD1|TRBJ1-4
TGTGCCAGCAGCCCCAGGGGGTGGGGCCGAGATGAAAAACTGTTTTTT
CASSPRGWGRDEKLFF
>once|TRBV14|.|TRBJ1-4
TGTGCCAGCAGCCAAGATACTTTCCGAGAAAAACTGTTTTTT
CASSQDTFREKLFF
>.|TRBV6-2/TRBV6-3|.|TRBJ1-1
TGTGCCAGCAGCTCCGGACAGTTGAACACTGAAGCTTTCTTT
CASSSGQLNTEAFF
>few|TRBV5-8|TRBD2|TRBJ2-1
TGTGCCAGCAGCTTGTGGGCTAGCGGGAGTTACAATGAGCAGTTCTTC
CASSLWASGSYNEQFF
>.|TRBV7-8|TRBD2|TRBJ2-7
TGTGCCAGCAGCTATAATGATTTAGCGGGCGGGACCGTTTACGAGCAGTACTTC
CASSYNDLAGGTVYEQYF
>.|TRBV3-1/TRBV3-2|.|TRBJ1-3
TGTGCCAGCAGCCACTCGGGGGTAGGAAACACCATATATTTT
CASSHSGVGNTIYF
>few|TRBV5-1|TRBD2|TRBJ2-7
TGCGCCAGCAGCCTGGGACTAGCGTCGCACGAGCAGTACTTC
CASSLGLASHEQYF
>.|TRBV2|.|TRBJ2-7
TGTGCCAGCAACGGGAAGCAGAAACGTTCCTACGAGCAGTACTTC
CASNGKQKRSYEQYF
>many|TRBV19|TRBD1|TRBJ2-2
TGTGCCAGAGGGGAGGACAGGGATCCCCTCCAGGCCACCGGGGAGCTGTTTTTT
CARGEDRDPLQATGELFF
>.|TRBV4-3|TRBD1|TRBJ2-7
TGCGCCAGCAGCTCGCAACAGGGGATTGAGCAGTACTTC
CASSSQQGIEQYF
>.|TRBV7-9|.|TRBJ2-1
TGTGCCAGCAGCCGCCCGCGGACTCAATACAATGAGCAGTTCTTC
CASSRPRTQYNEQFF
>.|TRBV4-1|TRBD1|TRBJ1-2
TGCGCCAGCAGCCAAGTGATTAGGGTCCGGACAGGGGACTATGGCTACACCTTC
CASSQVIRVRTGDYGYTF
>.|TRBV24-1|.|TRBJ1-5
TGTGCCACCAGTGACTCTCAGGGGTTTGGGCAGCCCCAGCATTTT
CATSDSQGFGQPQHF
>.|TRBV7-2|.|TRBJ1-5
TGTGCCAGCAGCTCCACTGAGGCCCAGCATTTT
CASSSTEAQHF
>.|TRBV7-9|.|TRBJ2-7
TGTGCCAGCAGTCCTCGCTCCCTTGGGAGGGGGGGACCCTACGAGCAGTACTTC
CASSPRSLGRGGPYEQYF
>few|TRBV27|.|TRBJ1-5
TGTGCCAGCAGTTCCTTTAGGAGTCAGCCCCAGCATTTT
CASSSFRSQPQHF
>.|TRBV5-1|.|TRBJ2-2
TGCGCCAGCAGCTTGGCCAGGGCACCTCTTACCGGGGAGCTGTTTTTT
CASSLARAPLTGELFF
>.|TRBV6-2/TRBV6-3|.|TRBJ2-2
TGTGCCAGCAGTCCGTGGACTTCCTCTCGGGGGCTGTTTTTT
CASSPWTSSRGLFF
>.|TRBV25-1|TRBD2|TRBJ2-5
TGTGCCAGCAGCGCCCCAGCGGGATTGGAGACCCAGTACTTC
CASSAPAGLETQYF
>.|TRBV7-2|TRBD1|TRBJ2-1
TGTGCCAGCAGCTCACCTCCGGGACAGGCCTCTCATGAGCAGTTCTTC
CASSSPPGQASHEQFF
>.|TRBV7-3|.|TRBJ2-5
TGTGCCAGCAGCTTGCTTGGGGGGGCCCAAGAGACCCAGTACTTC
CASSLLGGAQETQYF
>.|TRBV7-2|.|TRBJ2-7
TGTGCCAGCAGCTTACCCGCACAGGCCTACGAGCAGTACTTC
CASSLPAQAYEQYF
>.|TRBV7-8|TRBD1|TRBJ2-1
TGTGCCAGCAGCTTTTTCCTTACGGACAGGCTAGAGTCAGGCAATGAGCAGTTCTTC
CASSFFLTDRLESGNEQFF